This TCR beta chain was captured by sequencing in a study of blood T cell repertoires in COVID-19. Across the whole study: Acute and convalescent COVID-19 samples came from the United States, Italy and Spain. Sources were T cells, B-cell-depleted T cells, or PBMCs; the material itself was cDNA or gDNA.

Data came from immunoSEQ multiplex PCR; TCRdb stores just in-frame clones and leaves some out. This repertoire shows approximately 210,000 clones, roughly 86% found once; its top ten account for approximately 5%. The CDR3 runs to 15 residues. V gave up 4 bases and J gave up 6 bases; unmatched junction bases: 7. The V gene's germline CDR1 is KGHDR and CDR2 SFDVKD. The chain links TRBV24-1 to TRBJ2-2; 7 bases are a match to TRBD1. This sequence was found in a woman in her 70s with active or convalescent COVID-19. Sequencing was performed on peripheral blood. The CDR3 sequence: CATSDPTGRAGELFF. DNA for the CDR3: TGTGCCACCAGTGACCCGACAGGGCGCGCCGGGGAGCTGTTTTTT.